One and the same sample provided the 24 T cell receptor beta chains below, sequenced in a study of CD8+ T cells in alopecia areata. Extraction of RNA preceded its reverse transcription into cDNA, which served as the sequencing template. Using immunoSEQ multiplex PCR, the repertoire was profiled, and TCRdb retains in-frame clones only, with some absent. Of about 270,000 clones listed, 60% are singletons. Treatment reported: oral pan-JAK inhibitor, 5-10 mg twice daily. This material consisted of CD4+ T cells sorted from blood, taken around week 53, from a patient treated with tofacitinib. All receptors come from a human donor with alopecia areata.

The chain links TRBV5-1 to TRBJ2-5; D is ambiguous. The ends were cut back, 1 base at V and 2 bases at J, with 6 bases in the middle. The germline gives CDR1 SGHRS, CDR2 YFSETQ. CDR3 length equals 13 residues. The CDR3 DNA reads TGCGCCAGCAGCTTGAGCCATCAAGAGACCCAGTACTTC. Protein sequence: CASSLSHQETQYF.

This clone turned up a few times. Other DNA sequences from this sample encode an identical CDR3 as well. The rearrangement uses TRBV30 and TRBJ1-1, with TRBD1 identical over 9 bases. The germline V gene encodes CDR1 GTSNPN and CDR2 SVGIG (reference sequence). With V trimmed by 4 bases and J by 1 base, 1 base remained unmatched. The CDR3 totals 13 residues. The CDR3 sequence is CAWKGQGNTEAFF. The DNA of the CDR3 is TGTGCCTGGAAGGGACAGGGGAACACTGAAGCTTTCTTT. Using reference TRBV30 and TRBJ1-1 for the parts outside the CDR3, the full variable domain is SQTIHQWPATLVQPVGSPLSLECTVEGTSNPNLYWYRQAAGRGLQLLFYSVGIGQISSEVPQNLSASRPQDRQFILSSKKLLLSDSGFYLCAWKGQGNTEAFFGQGTRLTVV.

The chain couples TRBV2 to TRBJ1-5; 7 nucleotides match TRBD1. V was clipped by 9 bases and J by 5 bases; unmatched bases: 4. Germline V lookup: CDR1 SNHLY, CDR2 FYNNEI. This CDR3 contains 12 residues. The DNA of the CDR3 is TGTGCCAGTAACCAGGGGGATCAGCCCCAGCATTTT. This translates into CASNQGDQPQHF.

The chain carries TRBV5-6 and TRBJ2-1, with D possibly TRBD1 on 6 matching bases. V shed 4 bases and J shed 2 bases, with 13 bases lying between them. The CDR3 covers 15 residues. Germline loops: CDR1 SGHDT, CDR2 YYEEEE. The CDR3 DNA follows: TGTGCCAGCAGCATTAGACAGGTTACCTACAATGAGCAGTTCTTC. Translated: CASSIRQVTYNEQFF. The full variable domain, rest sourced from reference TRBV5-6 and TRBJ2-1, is DAGVTQSPTHLIKTRGQQVTLRCSPKSGHDTVSWYQQALGQGPQFIFQYYEEEERQRGNFPDRFSGHQFPNYSSELNVNALLLGDSALYLCASSIRQVTYNEQFFGPGTRLTVL.

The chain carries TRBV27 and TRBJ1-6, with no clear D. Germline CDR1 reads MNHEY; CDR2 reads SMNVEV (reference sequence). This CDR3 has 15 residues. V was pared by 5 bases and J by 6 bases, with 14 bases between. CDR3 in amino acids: CASSKSGGSNSPLHF. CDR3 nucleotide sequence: TGTGCCAGCAGTAAGTCGGGAGGATCTAATTCACCCCTCCACTTT.

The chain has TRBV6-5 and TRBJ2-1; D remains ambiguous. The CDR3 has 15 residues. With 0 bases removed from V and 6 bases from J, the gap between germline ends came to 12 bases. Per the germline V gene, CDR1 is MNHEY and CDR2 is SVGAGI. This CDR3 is CASSYSTVAPNEQFF. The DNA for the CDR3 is TGTGCCAGCAGTTACTCGACCGTTGCCCCCAATGAGCAGTTCTTC.

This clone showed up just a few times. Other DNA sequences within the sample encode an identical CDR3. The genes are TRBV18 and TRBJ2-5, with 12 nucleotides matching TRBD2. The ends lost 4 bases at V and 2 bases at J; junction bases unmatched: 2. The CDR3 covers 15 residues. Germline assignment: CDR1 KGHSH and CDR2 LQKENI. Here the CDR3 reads CASSRGLAGQETQYF. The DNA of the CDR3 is TGTGCCAGCTCACGAGGACTAGCGGGACAAGAGACCCAGTACTTC.

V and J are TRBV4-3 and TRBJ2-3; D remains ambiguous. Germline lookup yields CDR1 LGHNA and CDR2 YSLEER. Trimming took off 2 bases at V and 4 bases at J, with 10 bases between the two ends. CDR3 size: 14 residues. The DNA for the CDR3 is TGCGCCAGCAGCCAAACTTGGCAGGCAGATACGCAGTATTTT. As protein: CASSQTWQADTQYF.

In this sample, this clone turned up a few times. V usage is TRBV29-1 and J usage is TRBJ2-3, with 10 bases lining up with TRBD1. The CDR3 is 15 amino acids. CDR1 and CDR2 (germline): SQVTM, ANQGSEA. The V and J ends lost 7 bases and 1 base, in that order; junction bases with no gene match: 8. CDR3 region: CSGRAGTGGTDTQYF. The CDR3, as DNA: TGCAGCGGGAGAGCCGGGACAGGGGGCACAGATACGCAGTATTTT.

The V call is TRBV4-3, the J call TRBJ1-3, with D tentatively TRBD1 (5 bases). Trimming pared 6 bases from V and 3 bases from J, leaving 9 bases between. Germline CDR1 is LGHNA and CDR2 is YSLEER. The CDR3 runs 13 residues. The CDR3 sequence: CASRVGDGNTIYF. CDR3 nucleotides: TGCGCCAGCAGAGTAGGGGATGGAAACACCATATATTTT.

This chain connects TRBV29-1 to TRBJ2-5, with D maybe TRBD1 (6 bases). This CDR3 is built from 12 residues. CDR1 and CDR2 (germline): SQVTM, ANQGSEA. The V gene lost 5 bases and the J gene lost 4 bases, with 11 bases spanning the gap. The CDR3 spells CSVTWGRETQYF. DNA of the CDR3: TGCAGCGTTACGTGGGGGCGAGAGACCCAGTACTTC.

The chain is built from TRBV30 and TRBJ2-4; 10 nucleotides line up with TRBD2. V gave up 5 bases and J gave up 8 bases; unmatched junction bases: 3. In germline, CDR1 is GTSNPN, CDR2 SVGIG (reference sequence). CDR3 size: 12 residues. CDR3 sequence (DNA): TGTGCCTGGTCTAGCGGGGGCGACATTCAGTACTTC. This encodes CAWSSGGDIQYF.

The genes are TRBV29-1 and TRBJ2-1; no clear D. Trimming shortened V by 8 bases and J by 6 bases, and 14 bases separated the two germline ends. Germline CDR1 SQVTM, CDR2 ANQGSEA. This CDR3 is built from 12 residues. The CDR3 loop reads CSPLSGSNEQFF. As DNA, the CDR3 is TGCAGCCCCTTGAGTGGGTCCAATGAGCAGTTCTTC.

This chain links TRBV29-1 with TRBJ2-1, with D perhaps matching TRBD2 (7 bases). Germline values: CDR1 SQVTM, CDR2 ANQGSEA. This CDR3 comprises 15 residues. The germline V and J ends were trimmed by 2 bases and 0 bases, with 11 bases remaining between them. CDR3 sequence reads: CSVERGAGSYNEQFF. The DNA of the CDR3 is TGCAGCGTTGAACGGGGGGCCGGCTCCTACAATGAGCAGTTCTTC.

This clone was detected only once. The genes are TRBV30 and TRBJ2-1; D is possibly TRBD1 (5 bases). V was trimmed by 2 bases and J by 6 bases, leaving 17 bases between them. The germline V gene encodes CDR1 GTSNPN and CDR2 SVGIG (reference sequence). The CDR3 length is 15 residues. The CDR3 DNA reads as TGTGCCTGGAGTATGGCAGGGATTATGCTCAATGAGCAGTTCTTC. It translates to CAWSMAGIMLNEQFF. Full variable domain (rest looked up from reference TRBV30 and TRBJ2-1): SQTIHQWPATLVQPVGSPLSLECTVEGTSNPNLYWYRQAAGRGLQLLFYSVGIGQISSEVPQNLSASRPQDRQFILSSKKLLLSDSGFYLCAWSMAGIMLNEQFFGPGTRLTVL.

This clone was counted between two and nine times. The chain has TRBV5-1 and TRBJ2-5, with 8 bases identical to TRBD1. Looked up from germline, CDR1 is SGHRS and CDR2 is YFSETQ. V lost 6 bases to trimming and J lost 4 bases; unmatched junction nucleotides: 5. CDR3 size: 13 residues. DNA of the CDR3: TGCGCCAGCAAGAGGGACAGGCTAGAGACCCAGTACTTC. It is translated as CASKRDRLETQYF.

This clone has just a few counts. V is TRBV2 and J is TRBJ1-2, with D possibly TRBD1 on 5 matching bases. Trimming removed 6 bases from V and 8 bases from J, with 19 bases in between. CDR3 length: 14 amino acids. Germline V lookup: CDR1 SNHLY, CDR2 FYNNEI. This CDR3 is CASSETQGGAGYTF. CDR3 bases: TGTGCCAGCAGCGAAACCCAGGGAGGGGCGGGCTACACCTTC. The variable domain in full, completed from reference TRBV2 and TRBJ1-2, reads EPEVTQTPSHQVTQMGQEVILRCVPISNHLYFYWYRQILGQKVEFLVSFYNNEISEKSEIFDDQFSVERPDGSNFTLKIRSTKLEDSAMYFCASSETQGGAGYTFGSGTRLTVV.

The CDR3 region has the DNA TGTGCCAGCAGCGTAGGGAGGGGAAACTATGGCTACACCTTC. It codes for CASSVGRGNYGYTF. The chain couples TRBV9 to TRBJ1-2, with D possibly matching TRBD1 (5 bases). This CDR3 is built from 14 residues. With 0 bases removed from V and 2 bases from J, the gap between germline ends came to 8 bases. Germline V lookup: CDR1 SGDLS, CDR2 YYNGEE.

The CDR3 DNA follows: TGTGCCAGCAGTCAAGTTTGGTACGAGCAGTACTTC. Amino acid sequence: CASSQVWYEQYF. V gene TRBV6-1 combines with J gene TRBJ2-7; D is undetermined. CDR3 size: 12 residues. The V and J ends lost 5 bases and 4 bases respectively, with 9 bases between them. Germline V gives CDR1 MNHNS, CDR2 SASEGT.

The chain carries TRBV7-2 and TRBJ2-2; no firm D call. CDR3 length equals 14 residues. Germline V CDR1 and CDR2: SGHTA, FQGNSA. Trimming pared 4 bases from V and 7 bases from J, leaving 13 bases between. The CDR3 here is CASSSRTEHGELFF. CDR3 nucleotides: TGTGCCAGCAGCTCCCGGACGGAGCACGGGGAGCTGTTTTTT.

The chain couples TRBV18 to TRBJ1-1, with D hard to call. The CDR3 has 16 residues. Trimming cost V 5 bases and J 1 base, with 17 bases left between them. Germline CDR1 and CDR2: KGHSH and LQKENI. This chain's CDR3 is CASSKTQDIPNTEAFF. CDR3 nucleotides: TGTGCCAGCTCAAAGACACAAGACATCCCGAACACTGAAGCTTTCTTT.

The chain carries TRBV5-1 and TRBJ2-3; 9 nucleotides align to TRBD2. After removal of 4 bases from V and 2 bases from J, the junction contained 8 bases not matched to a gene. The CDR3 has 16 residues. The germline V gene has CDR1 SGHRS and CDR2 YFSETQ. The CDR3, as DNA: TGCGCCAGCAGCCTACCGAGCGGGGGGCCCACAGATACGCAGTATTTT. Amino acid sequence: CASSLPSGGPTDTQYF. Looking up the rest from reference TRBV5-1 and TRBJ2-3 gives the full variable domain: KAGVTQTPRYLIKTRGQQVTLSCSPISGHRSVSWYQQTPGQGLQFLFEYFSETQRNKGNFPGRFSGRQFSNSRSEMNVSTLELGDSALYLCASSLPSGGPTDTQYFGPGTRLTVL.

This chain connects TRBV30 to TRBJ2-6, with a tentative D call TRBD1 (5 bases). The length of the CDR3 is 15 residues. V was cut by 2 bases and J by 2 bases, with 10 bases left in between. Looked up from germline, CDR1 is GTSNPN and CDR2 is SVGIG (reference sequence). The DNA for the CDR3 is TGTGCCTGGAGTCAAGGGGATACTGGGGCCAACGTCCTGACTTTC. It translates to CAWSQGDTGANVLTF.

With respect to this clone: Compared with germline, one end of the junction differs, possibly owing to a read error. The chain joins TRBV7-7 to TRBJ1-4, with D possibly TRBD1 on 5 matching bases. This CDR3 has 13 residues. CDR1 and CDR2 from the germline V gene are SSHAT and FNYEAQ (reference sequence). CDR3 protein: CASSLGAAEKLFF. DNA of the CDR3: TGTGCTAGCAGCTTAGGGGCGGCTGAAAAACTGTTTTTT.